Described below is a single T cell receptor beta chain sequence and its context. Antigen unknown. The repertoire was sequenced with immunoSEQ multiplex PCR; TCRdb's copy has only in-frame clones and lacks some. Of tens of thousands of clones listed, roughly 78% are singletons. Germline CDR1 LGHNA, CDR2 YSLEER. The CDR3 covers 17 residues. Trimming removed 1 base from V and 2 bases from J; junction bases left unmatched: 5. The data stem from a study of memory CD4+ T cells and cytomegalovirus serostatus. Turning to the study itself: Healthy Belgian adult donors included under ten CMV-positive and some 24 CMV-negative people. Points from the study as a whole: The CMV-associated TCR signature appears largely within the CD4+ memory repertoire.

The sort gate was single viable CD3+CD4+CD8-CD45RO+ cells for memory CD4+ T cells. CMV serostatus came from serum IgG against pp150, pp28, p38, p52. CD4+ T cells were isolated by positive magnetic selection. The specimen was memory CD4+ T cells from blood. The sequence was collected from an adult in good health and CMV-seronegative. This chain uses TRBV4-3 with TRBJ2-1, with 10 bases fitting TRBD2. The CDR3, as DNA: TGCGCCAGCAGCCAAGGGTCCACTAGCGGGGCCTACAATGAGCAGTTCTTC. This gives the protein CASSQGSTSGAYNEQFF.